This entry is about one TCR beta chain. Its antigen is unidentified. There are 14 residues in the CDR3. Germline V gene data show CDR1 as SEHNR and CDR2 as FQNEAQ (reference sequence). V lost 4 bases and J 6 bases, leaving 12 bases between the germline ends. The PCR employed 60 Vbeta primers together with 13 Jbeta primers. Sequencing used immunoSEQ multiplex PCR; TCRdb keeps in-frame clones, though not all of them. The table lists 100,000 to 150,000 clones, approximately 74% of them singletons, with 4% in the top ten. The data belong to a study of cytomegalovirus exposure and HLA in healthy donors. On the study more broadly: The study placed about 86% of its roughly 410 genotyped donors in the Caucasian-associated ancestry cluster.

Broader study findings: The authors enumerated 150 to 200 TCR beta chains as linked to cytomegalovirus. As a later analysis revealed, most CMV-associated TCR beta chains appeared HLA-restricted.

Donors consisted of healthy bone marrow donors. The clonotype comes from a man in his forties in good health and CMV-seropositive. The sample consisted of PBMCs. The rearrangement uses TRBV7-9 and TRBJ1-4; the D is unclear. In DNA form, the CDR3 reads TGTGCCAGCAGCTCGCGGGGTGCGGATGAAAAACTGTTTTTT. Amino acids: CASSSRGADEKLFF. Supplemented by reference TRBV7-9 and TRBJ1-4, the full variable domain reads DTGVSQNPRHKITKRGQNVTFRCDPISEHNRLYWYRQTLGQGPEFLTYFQNEAQLEKSRLLSDRFSAERPKGSFSTLEIQRTEQGDSAMYLCASSSRGADEKLFFGSGTQLSVL.